One sample yielded the 22 T cell receptor beta chains listed below, sequenced in a study of Ad26.COV2.S vaccination and SARS-CoV-2 variants. Documented treatment: about 20 received Ad26.COV2.S at low or high dose, single or two shots; roughly five received placebo; per-sample allocation not given. Material that was analyzed had been drawn on day 63 after the first vaccine or placebo injection. Some clones are missing from TCRdb's copy, which holds only in-frame ones; the method was immunoSEQ multiplex PCR. The sample yields 300,000 to 400,000 clones, roughly nine tenths seen once. This specimen consisted of peripheral blood, obtained in a trial of Ad26.COV2.S vaccine versus placebo. These TCRs come from a person aged 18-60 years who received the Ad26.COV2.S COVID-19 vaccine or a placebo.

The V call is TRBV6-6, the J call TRBJ1-2; unclear D gene. Germline assignment: CDR1 MNHNY and CDR2 SVGAGI (reference sequence). Trimming removed 2 bases from V and 6 bases from J, with 10 bases in between. The CDR3 has 13 residues. As DNA, the CDR3 is TGTGCCAGCAGTTACGACGGTATTGATGGCTACACCTTC. This codes for CASSYDGIDGYTF.

Concerning this clone itself: The sample contains more than one DNA sequence encoding this CDR3. CDR3 DNA sequence: TGTGCCAGCAAGGGGACTAGCGGCTACAATGAGCAGTTCTTC. It encodes CASKGTSGYNEQFF. This chain joins TRBV2 and TRBJ2-1, with 11 bases identical to TRBD2. V lost 7 bases to trimming and J lost 3 bases; unmatched junction nucleotides: 2. Germline V gene lookup returns CDR1 SNHLY and CDR2 FYNNEI. The CDR3 extends over 14 amino acids.

The CDR3 reads CASSSLQGQAGEKLFF. DNA for the CDR3: TGCGCCAGCAGCTCTTTGCAGGGGCAGGCGGGTGAAAAACTGTTTTTT. The chain links TRBV5-1 to TRBJ1-4; weak D call: TRBD1 (6 bases). The germline V gene has CDR1 SGHRS and CDR2 YFSETQ. V was cut by 3 bases and J by 7 bases, with 19 bases left in between. The CDR3 is made up of 16 amino acids.

The chain combines TRBV7-9 with TRBJ1-1; D not resolved. The CDR3 spans 16 residues. Germline CDR1 reads SEHNR; CDR2 reads FQNEAQ (reference sequence). Trimming took off 2 bases at V and 3 bases at J, with 16 bases between the two ends. This CDR3 reads CASSLPYGSRDTEAFF. In DNA form, the CDR3 reads TGTGCCAGCAGCTTACCTTACGGGTCCCGGGACACTGAAGCTTTCTTT.

J is TRBJ1-1 and V is TRBV9, with D uncertain. The germline V and J ends were trimmed by 3 bases and 6 bases, with 12 bases remaining between them. Germline values: CDR1 SGDLS, CDR2 YYNGEE. The CDR3 extends over 13 amino acids. The CDR3 is CASSASGGPEAFF. DNA for the CDR3: TGTGCCAGCAGCGCCTCGGGCGGACCTGAAGCTTTCTTT.

The chain joins TRBV9 to TRBJ2-1; a weak D match, TRBD2 (5 bases). The CDR3 is made up of 14 amino acids. Trimming removed 4 bases at V and 11 bases at J, with 19 bases between. From germline, CDR1 is SGDLS and CDR2 YYNGEE. The CDR3 here is CASSSLNTRTQQFF. CDR3 coding DNA: TGTGCCAGCAGCTCCCTTAATACACGGACTCAGCAGTTCTTC.

The chain uses TRBV19 and TRBJ1-2; possibly TRBD1 for D (5 bases). Looked up from germline, CDR1 is LNHDA and CDR2 is SQIVND (reference sequence). Trimming pared 5 bases from V and 7 bases from J, leaving 17 bases between. The CDR3 length is 14 residues. CDR3 loop: CASSHPGEYGGYTF. The CDR3 nucleotides read TGTGCCAGTAGTCACCCGGGGGAATACGGTGGCTACACCTTC.

The chain carries TRBV11-2 and TRBJ1-1, with D unresolved. The CDR3 has 16 residues. Looked up from germline, CDR1 is SGHAT and CDR2 is FQNNGV. Trimming took off 5 bases at V and 0 bases at J, with 16 bases between the two ends. The CDR3 is CASSPEIRGLNTEAFF. Written as DNA, the CDR3 is TGTGCCAGCAGCCCCGAGATACGCGGTTTGAACACTGAAGCTTTCTTT.

This chain links TRBV6-5 with TRBJ2-7, with 7 bases aligning to TRBD1. CDR3 length: 13 amino acids. Germline V gene lookup returns CDR1 MNHEY and CDR2 SVGAGI. The J segment lost 3 bases and the V segment lost 6 bases, leaving 5 bases of the junction unmatched. CDR3 residues: CASRYDRVYEQYF. The CDR3 region has the DNA TGTGCCAGCAGATATGACAGGGTCTACGAGCAGTACTTC.

J is TRBJ2-1 and V is TRBV5-6; D is unresolved. The CDR3 totals 13 residues. Germline CDR1 is SGHDT and CDR2 is YYEEEE. V lost 1 base, J lost 6 bases, and 8 bases lay in between. The CDR3 DNA sequence: TGTGCCAGCAGCTTGTCCCTTCTCAATGAGCAGTTCTTC. This encodes CASSLSLLNEQFF.

The chain has TRBV5-5 and TRBJ2-3, with D tentatively TRBD1 or TRBD2 (6 bases each). Germline V gene sequence: CDR1 SGHKS, CDR2 YYEKEE (reference sequence). V was cut by 4 bases and J by 5 bases, with 17 bases left in between. This CDR3 is 15 amino acids long. This chain's CDR3 is CASSPRGDGVDTQYF. CDR3 DNA: TGTGCCAGCAGCCCGAGGGGGGACGGAGTAGATACGCAGTATTTT.

This chain connects TRBV6-5 to TRBJ1-1; tentative D call: TRBD1 (6 bases). V was clipped by 1 base and J by 5 bases, with 17 bases between them. The CDR3 is made up of 16 amino acids. The germline gives CDR1 MNHEY, CDR2 SVGAGI. In DNA form, the CDR3 reads TGTGCCAGCAGTTACTATGGGGGGGGGCGCGATACTGAAGCTTTCTTT. Translated: CASSYYGGGRDTEAFF.

This chain uses TRBV12-5 with TRBJ2-1; 8 nucleotides agree with TRBD1. The V segment lost 2 bases and the J segment 3 bases; nucleotides outside the gene matches: 3. Germline values: CDR1 LGHNT, CDR2 FRNRAP. The CDR3 loop spans 15 amino acids. The CDR3 spells CASGLTGTGYNEQFF. Written as DNA, the CDR3 is TGTGCTAGTGGTTTGACCGGGACAGGCTACAATGAGCAGTTCTTC.

For the CDR3, the DNA is TGTGCCAGCAGTTCAAGACAGGGTCCAAACATTCAGTACTTC. It specifies CASSSRQGPNIQYF. V and J are TRBV7-6 and TRBJ2-4; TRBD1 aligns across 7 bases. The CDR3 sequence is 14 residues long. Germline V gene lookup returns CDR1 SGHVS and CDR2 FNYEAQ. V trimming: 6 bases; J trimming: 6 bases; junction bases outside the gene matches: 8.

This chain connects TRBV23-1 to TRBJ2-2; 8 bases align to TRBD1. TRBV23-1 is an ORF, with its function uncertain. Losses at the gene ends were 6 bases for V and 4 bases for J; bases not matched to a gene: 10. The CDR3 is 16 residues long. The CDR3 DNA sequence: TGCGCCAGCAGATCGGACAGGGCGGTTGTCACCGGGGAGCTGTTTTTT. It codes for CASRSDRAVVTGELFF.

This rearrangement joins TRBV18 to TRBJ1-2; D gene ambiguous. Between the trimmed V and J ends, which lost 3 bases and 0 bases, there was a span of 11 bases. This CDR3 is built from 15 residues. The V gene's germline CDR1 is KGHSH and CDR2 LQKENI. The CDR3 is CASSPTDGANYGYTF. As DNA, the CDR3 is TGTGCCAGCTCACCCACGGACGGAGCTAACTATGGCTACACCTTC.

The gene calls are TRBV7-2 and TRBJ1-2; D remains ambiguous. V was cut by 2 bases and J by 3 bases, with 4 bases left in between. The germline V gene encodes CDR1 SGHTA and CDR2 FQGNSA. CDR3 length: 12 amino acids. CDR3 in DNA: TGTGCCAGCAGCTTAACTTACTATGGCTACACCTTC. Translated: CASSLTYYGYTF.

The rearrangement joins TRBV6-6 to TRBJ1-1; D call uncertain. The V end was cut by 7 bases, the J end by 1 base, with 7 bases between. Germline V gene sequence: CDR1 MNHNY, CDR2 SVGAGI (reference sequence). The CDR3 is made up of 12 amino acids. The CDR3 loop reads CASTLRNTEAFF. The CDR3 coding sequence is TGTGCCAGCACCCTTCGGAACACTGAAGCTTTCTTT.

The rearrangement uses TRBV6-5 and TRBJ1-6; weak D call: TRBD1 (6 bases). V lost 6 bases and J 5 bases, leaving 14 bases between the germline ends. The CDR3 length is 15 residues. CDR1 and CDR2 (germline): MNHEY, SVGAGI. CDR3 bases: TGTGCCAGCAGCCGATTGGGACAAGATAATTCACCCCTCCACTTT. This encodes CASSRLGQDNSPLHF.

The DNA for the CDR3 is TGTGCCAGCAGCCTGGCCCCAGGGGTTACTTCTGGGGCCAACGTCCTGACTTTC. It translates to CASSLAPGVTSGANVLTF. The V gene is TRBV7-2, the J gene TRBJ2-6; D possibly corresponds to TRBD1 (6 bases). Trimming left V 5 bases short and J 1 base short, with 18 bases between. Per germline, CDR1 SGHTA and CDR2 FQGNSA. This CDR3 is 18 amino acids long.

The chain employs TRBV18 and TRBJ2-2; no definite D call. Germline lookup yields CDR1 KGHSH and CDR2 LQKENI. Trimming removed 3 bases from V and 2 bases from J, with 16 bases in between. The CDR3 loop spans 17 amino acids. CDR3 protein: CASSPLGRSLNTGELFF. CDR3 coding DNA: TGTGCCAGCTCACCCCTGGGCCGCAGCCTCAACACCGGGGAGCTGTTTTTT.

The chain carries TRBV27 and TRBJ1-5; possibly TRBD1 for D (5 bases). From germline, CDR1 is MNHEY and CDR2 SMNVEV (reference sequence). CDR3 length: 15 amino acids. V lost 1 base, J lost 4 bases, and 11 bases lay in between. The CDR3 protein is CASSLLARENQPQHF. The CDR3 nucleotides are TGTGCCAGCAGTTTATTAGCCAGGGAAAATCAGCCCCAGCATTTT.